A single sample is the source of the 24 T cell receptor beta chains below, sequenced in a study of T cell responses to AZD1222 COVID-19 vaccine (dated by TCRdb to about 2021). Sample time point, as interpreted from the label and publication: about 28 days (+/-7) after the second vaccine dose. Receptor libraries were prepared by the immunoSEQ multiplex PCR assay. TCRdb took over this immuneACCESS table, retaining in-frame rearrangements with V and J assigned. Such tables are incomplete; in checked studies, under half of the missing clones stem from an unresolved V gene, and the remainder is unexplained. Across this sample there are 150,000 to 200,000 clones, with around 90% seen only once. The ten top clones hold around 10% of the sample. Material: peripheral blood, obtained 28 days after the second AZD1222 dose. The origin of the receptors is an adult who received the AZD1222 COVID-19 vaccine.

CDR3 DNA sequence: TGTGCCAGCAGCTTTTTGGGCACAGATACGCAGTATTTT. It translates to CASSFLGTDTQYF. The V call is TRBV7-8, the J call TRBJ2-3; D unresolved. The CDR3 extends over 13 amino acids. V was clipped by 3 bases and J by 1 base, with 5 bases between them. The germline V gene encodes CDR1 SGHVS and CDR2 FQNEAQ.

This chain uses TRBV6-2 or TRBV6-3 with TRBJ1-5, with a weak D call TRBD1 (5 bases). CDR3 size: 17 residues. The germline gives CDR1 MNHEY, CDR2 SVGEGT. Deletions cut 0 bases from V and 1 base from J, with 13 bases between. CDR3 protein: CASSYSRRQMSNQPQHF. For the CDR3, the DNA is TGTGCCAGCAGTTACTCTAGGAGACAGATGAGCAATCAGCCCCAGCATTTT.

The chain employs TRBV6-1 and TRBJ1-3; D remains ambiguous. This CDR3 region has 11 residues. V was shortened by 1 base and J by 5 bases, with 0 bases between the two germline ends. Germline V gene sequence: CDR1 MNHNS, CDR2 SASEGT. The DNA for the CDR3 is TGTGCCAGCAGTGAAGGAAACACCATATATTTT. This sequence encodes CASSEGNTIYF.

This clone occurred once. The CDR3 here is CASSGQPGPVGGAFF. The CDR3 bases are TGTGCCAGCAGCGGACAGCCGGGGCCGGTGGGGGGGGCTTTCTTT. The rearrangement joins TRBV9 to TRBJ1-1; tentative D call: TRBD1 (5 bases). The V end lost 3 bases, the J end lost 11 bases, and 23 bases lay between the germline ends. The V gene's germline CDR1 is SGDLS and CDR2 YYNGEE. This CDR3 spans 15 amino acids. Variable domain in full (rest from reference TRBV9 and TRBJ1-1): DSGVTQTPKHLITATGQRVTLRCSPRSGDLSVYWYQQSLDQGLQFLIQYYNGEERAKGNILERFSAQQFPDLHSELNLSSLELGDSALYFCASSGQPGPVGGAFFGQGTRLTVV.

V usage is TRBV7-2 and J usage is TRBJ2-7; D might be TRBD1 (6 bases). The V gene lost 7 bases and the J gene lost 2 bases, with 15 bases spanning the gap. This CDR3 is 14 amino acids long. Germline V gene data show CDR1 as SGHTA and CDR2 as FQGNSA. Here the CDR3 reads CASTRTVPTYEQYF. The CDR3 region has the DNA TGTGCCAGCACCCGGACAGTACCAACCTACGAGCAGTACTTC.

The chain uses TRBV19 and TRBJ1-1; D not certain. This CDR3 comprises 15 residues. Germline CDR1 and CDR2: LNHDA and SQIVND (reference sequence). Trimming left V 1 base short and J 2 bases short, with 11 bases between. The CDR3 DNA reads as TGTGCCAGTAGTATAGGATCAACGGCTAACACTGAAGCTTTCTTT. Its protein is CASSIGSTANTEAFF. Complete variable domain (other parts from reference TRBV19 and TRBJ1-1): DGGITQSPKYLFRKEGQNVTLSCEQNLNHDAMYWYRQDPGQGLRLIYYSQIVNDFQKGDIAEGYSVSREKKESFPLTVTSAQKNPTAFYLCASSIGSTANTEAFFGQGTRLTVV.

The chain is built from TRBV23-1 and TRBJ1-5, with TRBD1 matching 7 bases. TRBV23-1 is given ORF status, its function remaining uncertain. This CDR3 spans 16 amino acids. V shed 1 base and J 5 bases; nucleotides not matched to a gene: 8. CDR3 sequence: CASSQFERDSHQPQHF. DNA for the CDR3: TGCGCCAGCAGTCAATTTGAGCGGGACAGCCATCAGCCCCAGCATTTT.

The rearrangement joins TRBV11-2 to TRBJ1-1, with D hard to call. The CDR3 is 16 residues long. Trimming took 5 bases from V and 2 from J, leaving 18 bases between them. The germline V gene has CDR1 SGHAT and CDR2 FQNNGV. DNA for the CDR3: TGTGCCAGCAGCCCGCGGTTCGGGAGACCCAACACTGAAGCTTTCTTT. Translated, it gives CASSPRFGRPNTEAFF.

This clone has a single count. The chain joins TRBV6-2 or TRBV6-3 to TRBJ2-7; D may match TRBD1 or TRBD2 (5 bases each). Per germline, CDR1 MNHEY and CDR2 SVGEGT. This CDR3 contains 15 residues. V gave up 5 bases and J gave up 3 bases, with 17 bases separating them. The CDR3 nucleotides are TGTGCCAGCAGTACCGGGACCGAGAGGGTCTACGAGCAGTACTTC. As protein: CASSTGTERVYEQYF.

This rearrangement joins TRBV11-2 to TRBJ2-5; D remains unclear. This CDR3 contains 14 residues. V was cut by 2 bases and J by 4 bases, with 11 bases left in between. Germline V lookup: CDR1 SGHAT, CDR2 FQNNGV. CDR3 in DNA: TGTGCCAGCAGCTTAAATGCAGGCCGAGAGACCCAGTACTTC. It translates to CASSLNAGRETQYF.

CDR3 sequence reads: CASSILWPGAGELFF. Here the CDR3 DNA reads TGTGCCAGTAGTATACTCTGGCCCGGCGCCGGGGAGCTGTTTTTT. The chain recombines TRBV19 with TRBJ2-2; D remains unclear. There are 15 residues in the CDR3. From germline, CDR1 is LNHDA and CDR2 SQIVND (reference sequence). V lost 2 bases to trimming and J lost 6 bases, with 13 bases between them.

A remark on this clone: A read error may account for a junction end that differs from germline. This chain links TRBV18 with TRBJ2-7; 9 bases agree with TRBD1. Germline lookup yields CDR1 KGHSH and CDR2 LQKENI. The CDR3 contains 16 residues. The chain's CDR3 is CPSSPRQGDRTYEQYF. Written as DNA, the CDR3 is TGTCCCAGCTCACCGCGACAGGGGGATCGGACCTACGAGCAGTACTTC.

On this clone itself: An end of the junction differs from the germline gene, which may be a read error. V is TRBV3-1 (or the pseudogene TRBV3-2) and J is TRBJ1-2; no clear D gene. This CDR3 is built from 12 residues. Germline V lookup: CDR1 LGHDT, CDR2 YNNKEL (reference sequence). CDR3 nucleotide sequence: TGTGCCAGCAGCCAAATCGACTACGGCTACACCTTC. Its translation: CASSQIDYGYTF.

CDR3 in DNA: TGTGCCAGTAGTCATCGGGGGGGCACCGGGGAGCTGTTTTTT. Its protein is CASSHRGGTGELFF. The chain joins TRBV19 to TRBJ2-2; TRBD2 agrees at 8 bases. This CDR3 is built from 14 residues. V gave up 5 bases and J gave up 4 bases; unmatched junction bases: 3. The V gene's germline CDR1 is LNHDA and CDR2 SQIVND (reference sequence).

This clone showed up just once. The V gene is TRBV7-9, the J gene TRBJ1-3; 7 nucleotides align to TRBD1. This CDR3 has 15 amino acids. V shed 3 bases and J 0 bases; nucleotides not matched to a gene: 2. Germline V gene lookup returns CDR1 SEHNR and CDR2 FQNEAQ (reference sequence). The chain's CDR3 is CASSLGQISGNTIYF. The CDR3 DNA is TGTGCCAGCAGCTTGGGACAGATCTCTGGAAACACCATATATTTT.

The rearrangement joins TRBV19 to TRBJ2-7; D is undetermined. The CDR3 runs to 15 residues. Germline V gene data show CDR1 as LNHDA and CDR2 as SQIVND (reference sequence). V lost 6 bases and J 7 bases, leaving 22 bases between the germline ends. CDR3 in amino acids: CASREQNSASWEQYF. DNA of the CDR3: TGTGCCAGTAGGGAGCAGAACAGCGCGTCTTGGGAGCAGTACTTC.

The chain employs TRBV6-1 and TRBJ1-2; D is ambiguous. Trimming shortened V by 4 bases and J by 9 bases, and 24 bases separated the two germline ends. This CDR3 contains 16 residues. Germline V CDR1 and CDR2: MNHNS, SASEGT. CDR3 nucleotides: TGTGCCAGCAGTGCGCCGCGGACTCTCGGGAAGAGTAGCTACACCTTC. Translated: CASSAPRTLGKSSYTF.

The CDR3 is CASSYSGQGVTEQYF. The CDR3 bases are TGTGCCAGCAGTTACTCGGGACAGGGAGTAACCGAGCAGTACTTC. The chain has TRBV6-5 and TRBJ2-7; 9 bases are shared with TRBD1. V lost 0 bases and J lost 6; bases outside the gene matches: 6. The CDR3 spans 15 residues. Germline V gene data show CDR1 as MNHEY and CDR2 as SVGAGI.

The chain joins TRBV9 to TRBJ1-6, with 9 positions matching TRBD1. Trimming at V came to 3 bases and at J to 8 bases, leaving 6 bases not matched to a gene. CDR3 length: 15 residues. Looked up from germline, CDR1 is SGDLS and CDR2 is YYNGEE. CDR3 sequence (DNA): TGTGCCAGCAGCGCGGGGGGGACAGGGTATTCACCCCTCCACTTT. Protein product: CASSAGGTGYSPLHF. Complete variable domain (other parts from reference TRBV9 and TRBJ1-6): DSGVTQTPKHLITATGQRVTLRCSPRSGDLSVYWYQQSLDQGLQFLIQYYNGEERAKGNILERFSAQQFPDLHSELNLSSLELGDSALYFCASSAGGTGYSPLHFGNGTRLTVT.

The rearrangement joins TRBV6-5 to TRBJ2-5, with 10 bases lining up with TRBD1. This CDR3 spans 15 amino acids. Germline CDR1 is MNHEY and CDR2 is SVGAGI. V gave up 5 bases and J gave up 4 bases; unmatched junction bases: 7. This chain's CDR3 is CASSIGTGDGETQYF. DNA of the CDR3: TGTGCCAGCAGTATCGGGACAGGGGATGGAGAGACCCAGTACTTC.

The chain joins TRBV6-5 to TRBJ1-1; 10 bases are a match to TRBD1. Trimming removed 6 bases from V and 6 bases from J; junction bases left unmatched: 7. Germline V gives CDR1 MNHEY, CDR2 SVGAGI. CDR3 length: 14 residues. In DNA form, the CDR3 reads TGTGCCAGCAGCCGAGGGACAGGGGAGGCTGAAGCTTTCTTT. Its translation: CASSRGTGEAEAFF.

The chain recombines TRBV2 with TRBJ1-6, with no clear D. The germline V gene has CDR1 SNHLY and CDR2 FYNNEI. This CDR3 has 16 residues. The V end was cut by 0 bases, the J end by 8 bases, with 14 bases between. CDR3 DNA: TGTGCCAGCAGTGAAGCGCTTGTAGGGAACTATTCACCCCTCCACTTT. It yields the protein CASSEALVGNYSPLHF.

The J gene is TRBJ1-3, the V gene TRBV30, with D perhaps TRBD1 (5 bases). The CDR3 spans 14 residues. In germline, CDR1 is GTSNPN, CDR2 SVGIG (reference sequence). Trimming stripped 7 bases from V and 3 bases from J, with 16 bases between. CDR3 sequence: CALRHKGFGNTIYF. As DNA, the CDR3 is TGTGCCTTGCGCCACAAGGGGTTTGGAAACACCATATATTTT.

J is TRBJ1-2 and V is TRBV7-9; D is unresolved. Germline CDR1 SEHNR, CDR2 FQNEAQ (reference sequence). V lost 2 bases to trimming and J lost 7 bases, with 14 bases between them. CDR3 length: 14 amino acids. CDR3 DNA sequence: TGTGCCAGCAGCTTATCGGCGGAGGCCCCTGGCTACACCTTC. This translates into CASSLSAEAPGYTF. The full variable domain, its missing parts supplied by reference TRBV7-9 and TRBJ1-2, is DTGVSQNPRHKITKRGQNVTFRCDPISEHNRLYWYRQTLGQGPEFLTYFQNEAQLEKSRLLSDRFSAERPKGSFSTLEIQRTEQGDSAMYLCASSLSAEAPGYTFGSGTRLTVV.